This T cell receptor beta chain was found in a study of blood T cell repertoires in COVID-19. This clone has a single count. Using immunoSEQ multiplex PCR, the repertoire was profiled, and TCRdb retains in-frame clones only, with some absent. Seen here are approximately 80,000 clones, roughly 91% observed once, and the top ten hold approximately 0.98%. The CDR3 consists of 18 residues. V dropped 2 bases and J dropped 1 base, with 21 bases sitting between them. Looked up from germline, CDR1 is MNHNS and CDR2 is SASEGT. This chain uses TRBV6-1 with TRBJ2-7; possibly TRBD2 for D (5 bases). The sequenced sample consisted of peripheral blood. The TCR sequence derives from a woman in her 50s in a cohort sampled during active COVID-19. The CDR3 DNA is TGTGCCAGCAGTGAATTTTTAGGCGGTGTGGAGGCATCCTACGAGCAGTACTTC. It translates to CASSEFLGGVEASYEQYF.